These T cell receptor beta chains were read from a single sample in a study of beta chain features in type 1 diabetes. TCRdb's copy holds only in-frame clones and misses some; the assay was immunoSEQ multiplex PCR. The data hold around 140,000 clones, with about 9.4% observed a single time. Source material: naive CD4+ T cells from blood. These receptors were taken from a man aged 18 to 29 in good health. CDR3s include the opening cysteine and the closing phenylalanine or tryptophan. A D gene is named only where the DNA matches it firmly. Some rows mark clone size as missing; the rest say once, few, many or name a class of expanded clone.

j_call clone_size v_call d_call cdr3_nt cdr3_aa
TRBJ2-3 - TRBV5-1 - TGCGCCAGCAGCTCAGGGTCGGCAGATACGCAGTATTTT CASSSGSADTQYF
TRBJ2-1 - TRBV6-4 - TGTGCCAGCAGTGACCTCGACAGTTCCTACAATGAGCAGTTCTTC CASSDLDSSYNEQFF
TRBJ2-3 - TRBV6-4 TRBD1 TGTGCCAGCAGTGACATAGCGACAGGGTCCTCGGGTACGCAGTATTTT CASSDIATGSSGTQYF
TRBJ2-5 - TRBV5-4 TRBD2 TGTGCCAGCAGCTTGAGACTAGCGGGGGCCGCACAAGAGACCCAGTACTTC CASSLRLAGAAQETQYF
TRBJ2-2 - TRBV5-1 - TGCGCCAGCAAGACAGCTAGTCTGCTGAACACCGGGGAGCTGTTTTTT CASKTASLLNTGELFF
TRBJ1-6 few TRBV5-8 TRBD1 TGTGCCAGCACCTTACAGGGGAGCTCCTATAATTCACCCCTCCACTTT CASTLQGSSYNSPLHF
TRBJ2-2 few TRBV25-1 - TGTGCCAGCAGTGGTTGGCGGGGATACGGGGAGCTGTTTTTT CASSGWRGYGELFF
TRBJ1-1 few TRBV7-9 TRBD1 TGTGCCAGCATCCCCGGGACAGGGTTGAACACTGAAGCTTTCTTT CASIPGTGLNTEAFF
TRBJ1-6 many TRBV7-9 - TGTGCCAGCAGCCTCGGAACTGGTGGAGCACCCCTCCACTTT CASSLGTGGAPLHF
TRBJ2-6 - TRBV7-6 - TGTGCCAGCAGCTTAGTTACCGGCTCTGGGGCCAACGTCCTGACTTTC CASSLVTGSGANVLTF
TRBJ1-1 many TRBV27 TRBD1 TGTGCCAGCAGCGGACAGGGAATGAACACTGAAGCTTTCTTT CASSGQGMNTEAFF
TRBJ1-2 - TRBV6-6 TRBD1 TGTGCCAGCAGCGGGACAGGGTTAATGAATGGCTACACCTTC CASSGTGLMNGYTF
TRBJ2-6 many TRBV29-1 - TGCAGCGTTCGTGTCTCTGGGGCCAACGTCCTGACTTTC CSVRVSGANVLTF
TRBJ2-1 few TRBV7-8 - TGTGCCAGCAGCTTAGCGCGTCCCGGGGGAACCTACAATGAGCAGTTCTTC CASSLARPGGTYNEQFF
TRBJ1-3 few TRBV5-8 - TGTGCCAGCAGTCCCTGGGGCGTAAACTCTGGAAACACCATATATTTT CASSPWGVNSGNTIYF
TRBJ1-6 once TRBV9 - TGTGCCAGCAGCGTAGTTCCCAGTCTCTATAATTCACCCCTCCACTTT CASSVVPSLYNSPLHF
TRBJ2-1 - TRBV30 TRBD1 TGTGCCTGGAGTGTTCCGGCAGGGGGCCCGGCTGAGCAGTTCTTC CAWSVPAGGPAEQFF
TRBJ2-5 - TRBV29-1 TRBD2 TGCAGCGTTGAAGGGGGGGCTAGCGGGGCTGATCTGAACTTC CSVEGGASGADLNF
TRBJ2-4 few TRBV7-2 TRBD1 TGTGCCAGCAGCATCGGGACAGAAGGCATTCAGTACTTC CASSIGTEGIQYF
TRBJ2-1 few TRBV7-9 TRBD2 TGTGCCAGCAGCTTGGGAGGGGCTGGGGATGAGCAGTTCTTC CASSLGGAGDEQFF
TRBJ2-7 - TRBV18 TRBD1 TGTGCCAGCTCACCGAACAGGGGGCGGGACGAGCAGTACTTC CASSPNRGRDEQYF
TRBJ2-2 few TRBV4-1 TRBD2 TGCGCCAGCAGCCAAGAACGGGGGAGGGACACCGGGGAGCTGTTTTTT CASSQERGRDTGELFF
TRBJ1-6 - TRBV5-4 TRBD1 TGTGCCAGCAGCCTGGGGACAGGGAATTCACCCCTCCACTTT CASSLGTGNSPLHF
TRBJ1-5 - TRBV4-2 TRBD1 TGTGCCAGCAGCCAAAGGACAGGGGTTAACCAGCCCCAGCATTTT CASSQRTGVNQPQHF
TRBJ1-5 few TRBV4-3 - TGCGCCAGCCCAGGCAGGGCGGGGGATCAGCCCCAGCATTTT CASPGRAGDQPQHF
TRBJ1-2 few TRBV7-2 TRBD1 TGTGCCAGCAGCTTAGCGGGACAGGGGATCTATGGCTACACCTTC CASSLAGQGIYGYTF
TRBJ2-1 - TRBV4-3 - TGCGCCAGCAGCCAAGATAAGAGTCCCTACAATGAGCAGTTCTTC CASSQDKSPYNEQFF
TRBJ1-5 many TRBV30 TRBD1 TGTGCCTGGAGTGGGACAGGGGGATTTGGGGGCAATCAGCCCCAGCATTTT CAWSGTGGFGGNQPQHF
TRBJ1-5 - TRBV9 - TGTGCCAGCAGCGTAGGATCGGGTCCTCAGCCCCAGCATTTT CASSVGSGPQPQHF
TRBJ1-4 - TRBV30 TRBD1 TGTGCCTGGAGTTACAACAGGGGGGCTGAAAAACTGTTTTTT CAWSYNRGAEKLFF
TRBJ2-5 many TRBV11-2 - TGTGCCAGCAGCTTAGGGGGTCCAGGGTCAGAGACCCAGTACTTC CASSLGGPGSETQYF
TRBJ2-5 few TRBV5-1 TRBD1 TGCGCCAGCAAATTGGGACAGGGGGAGATACTGCAAGAGACCCAGTACTTC CASKLGQGEILQETQYF
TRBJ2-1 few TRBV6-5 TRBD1 TGTGCCAGCAGTTCCTCGGGACAGGGTTCCTACAATGAGCAGTTCTTC CASSSSGQGSYNEQFF
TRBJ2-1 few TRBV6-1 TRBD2 TGTGCCAGCAGTGGAACAGCGGGAAACAATGAGCAGTTCTTC CASSGTAGNNEQFF
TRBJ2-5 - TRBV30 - TGTGCCTGGAGCGTTGGGGGAGGTCAAGAGACCCAGTACTTC CAWSVGGGQETQYF
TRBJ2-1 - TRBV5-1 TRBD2 TGCGCCAGCAGTTTAAGCGGGGGGGGGAACAATGAGCAGTTCTTC CASSLSGGGNNEQFF
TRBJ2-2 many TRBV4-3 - TGCGCCAGCAGCCAAGTTACGACAGGCACCGGGGAGCTGTTTTTT CASSQVTTGTGELFF
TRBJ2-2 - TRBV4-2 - TGTGCCAGCAGCAGCCTCAAGGGATTGAGGGCTGGGACCGGGGAGCTGTTTTTT CASSSLKGLRAGTGELFF
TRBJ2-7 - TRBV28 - TGTGCCACGATCAGGGGATCCTACGAGCAGTACTTC CATIRGSYEQYF
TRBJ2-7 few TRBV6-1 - TGTGCCAGCAGAGTTGAAGGGGATTCCTACGAGCAGTACTTC CASRVEGDSYEQYF
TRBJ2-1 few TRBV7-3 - TGTGCCAGCAGCATACCTGGGACTTCCTACAATGAGCAGTTCTTC CASSIPGTSYNEQFF
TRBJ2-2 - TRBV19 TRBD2 TGTGCCAGTAGTATCAGCGGGGGACACACCGGGGAGCTGTTTTTT CASSISGGHTGELFF
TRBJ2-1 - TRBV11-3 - TGTGCCAGCAGCTTAGTGAAAGCGGCCAGCTCCTACAATGAGCAGTTCTTC CASSLVKAASSYNEQFF
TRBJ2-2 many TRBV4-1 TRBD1 TGCGCCAGCAGCCTCACCGGGACAGCGAACACCGGGGAGCTGTTTTTT CASSLTGTANTGELFF
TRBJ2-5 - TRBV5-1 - TGCGCCAGCAGCTTGGCCGGGTGGGGGGGCGAGACCCAGTACTTC CASSLAGWGGETQYF
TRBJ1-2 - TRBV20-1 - TGCAGTGCCTTCCCCTACACCTTC CSAFPYTF
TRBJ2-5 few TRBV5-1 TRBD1 TGCGCCAGCAGCTTGGTGGGACAGGTACAGGAGACCCAGTACTTC CASSLVGQVQETQYF
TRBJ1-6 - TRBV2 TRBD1 TGTGCCAGCAGAGGACAGGGGGCAGGGGATTCACCCCTCCACTTT CASRGQGAGDSPLHF
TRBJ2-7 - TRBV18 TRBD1 TGTGCCAGCTCACCACATCCCCCGGGACAGGGTTTGTACGAGCAGTACTTC CASSPHPPGQGLYEQYF
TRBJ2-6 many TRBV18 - TGTGCCAGCTCACCGAGCTCTGGGGCCAACGTCCTGACTTTC CASSPSSGANVLTF
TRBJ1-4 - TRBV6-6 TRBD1 TGTGCCAGCAGTTACGAGCCGGGACAGCTTAATGAAAAACTGTTTTTT CASSYEPGQLNEKLFF
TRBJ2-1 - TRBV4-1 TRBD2 TGCGCCAGCAGCCAGCCGGGGGGGCGCAATGAGCAGTTCTTC CASSQPGGRNEQFF
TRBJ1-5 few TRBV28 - TGTGCCAGCAGTTGGGGGCCAGGCAATCAGCCCCAGCATTTT CASSWGPGNQPQHF
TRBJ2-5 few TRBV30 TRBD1 TGTGCCTGGAGGGGGGACAGACAAGAGACCCAGTACTTC CAWRGDRQETQYF